A selection of T cell receptor beta chains follows, all from one sample in a study of cytomegalovirus exposure and HLA in healthy donors. TCRdb's table, derived via immunoSEQ multiplex PCR, lists solely in-frame clones and lacks some. The sample comprises 250,000 to 350,000 clones, under 80% of which are singletons, and under 3% rests with the top ten. The sample consisted of PBMCs. These receptors all come from a female donor in good health and CMV-seronegative. The CDR3 runs from the conserved cysteine through the conserved F or W. A D gene is named only where the DNA matches it firmly. Where a row states a size, it is once, few, many or the class of an expanded clone; other rows omit it.

CDR3	DNA	size	D	V	J	length
CASSAPGGSTEAFF	TGTGCCAGTAGTGCCCCGGGCGGGAGCACTGAAGCTTTCTTT	few	-	TRBV19	TRBJ1-1	14
CASSQPGAGLRYTF	TGTGCCAGCAGTCAACCCGGGGCAGGACTACGCTACACCTTC	once	-	TRBV27	TRBJ1-2	14
CASSPRQGDGEKLFF	TGTGCCAGCAGCCCACGACAGGGGGACGGGGAAAAACTGTTTTTT	-	TRBD1	TRBV7-9	TRBJ1-4	15
CASSAGGLADNTGELFF	TGTGCCAGCAGCGCCGGAGGACTAGCGGACAACACCGGGGAGCTGTTTTTT	-	TRBD2	TRBV9	TRBJ2-2	17
CASSLGAPNDGYTF	TGCGCCAGCAGCTTGGGGGCCCCCAATGATGGCTACACCTTC	-	-	TRBV5-1	TRBJ1-2	14
CSVRSMAGTYEQYF	TGCAGCGTTAGGTCGATGGCAGGGACTTACGAGCAGTACTTC	-	-	TRBV29-1	TRBJ2-7	14
CAWTGTGGSEAFF	TGTGCCTGGACCGGTACAGGGGGCTCTGAAGCTTTCTTT	few	TRBD1	TRBV30	TRBJ1-1	13
CSVQGQGNTEAFF	TGCAGCGTTCAGGGGCAGGGGAACACTGAAGCTTTCTTT	-	-	TRBV29-1	TRBJ1-1	13
CASSPGGGVSNEQYF	TGTGCCAGCAGCCCAGGGGGCGGCGTCAGTAACGAGCAGTACTTC	few	TRBD1	TRBV7-9	TRBJ2-7	15
CASSASGSSYNEQFF	TGCGCCAGCAGCGCCAGCGGTAGCTCCTACAATGAGCAGTTCTTC	-	-	TRBV5-1	TRBJ2-1	15
CASSQLAGRDNEQFF	TGTGCCAGCAGCCAGTTAGCGGGCCGAGACAATGAGCAGTTCTTC	-	TRBD2	TRBV11-3	TRBJ2-1	15
CASSLLAGVPYNEQFF	TGCGCCAGCAGCTTACTAGCGGGAGTCCCTTACAATGAGCAGTTCTTC	-	TRBD2	TRBV5-1	TRBJ2-1	16
CASSTSGGPRETQYF	TGTGCCAGTAGTACCTCAGGGGGCCCTCGGGAGACCCAGTACTTC	-	TRBD1	TRBV19	TRBJ2-5	15
CSASAGGEQYF	TGCAGTGCTAGCGCCGGGGGCGAGCAGTACTTC	few	-	TRBV20-1	TRBJ2-7	11
CASSLSTSGDEQFF	TGTGCCAGCAGTTTATCGACTAGCGGGGATGAGCAGTTCTTC	-	TRBD2	TRBV27	TRBJ2-1	14
CAISEGRGLNTEAFF	TGTGCCATCAGTGAGGGGCGGGGACTCAACACTGAAGCTTTCTTT	-	-	TRBV10-3	TRBJ1-1	15
CASSYPPTGESSYEQYF	TGTGCCAGCAGTTATCCTCCGACAGGGGAGAGCTCCTACGAGCAGTACTTC	-	TRBD1	TRBV7-9	TRBJ2-7	17